The clone carrying this T cell receptor (beta chain) occurred once. The V gene's germline CDR1 is SQVTM and CDR2 ANQGSEA. V dropped 8 bases and J dropped 7 bases, with 18 bases sitting between them. This CDR3 is built from 12 residues. The data originate from a study of human T cells and chemical hapten exposure. Study-wide background: Diphenylcyclopropenone doses were given weekly to the scalps of patients across the approximately 25-week study. Patch tests containing 0.01% DPC, applied to the upper back, were read at 6 days.

In TCRdb, the RACE reads were re-called with MiXCR into one record per CDR3 protein. The sample gives some 180,000 distinct CDR3 sequences, around 20% of which show up once; 6.7% is in the top ten. Indicated time point: patch test 1, 2 weeks after DPC sensitization. Sample treatment: therapeutic diphenylcyclopropenone sensitization with weekly scalp DPC. Sequences were derived from whole blood, sampled in connection with sensitization to the hapten diphenylcyclopropenone (DPC). The source of this sequence is a woman between 50 and 59 years old with alopecia areata. Some clones in this sample may be carry-over from other donors' samples. V is TRBV29-1 and J is TRBJ2-7, with D perhaps TRBD2 (6 bases). The CDR3 region is CSSRGRAGEQYF. In nucleotides, the CDR3 is TGCAGCTCCCGCGGCAGGGCGGGGGAGCAGTACTTC.